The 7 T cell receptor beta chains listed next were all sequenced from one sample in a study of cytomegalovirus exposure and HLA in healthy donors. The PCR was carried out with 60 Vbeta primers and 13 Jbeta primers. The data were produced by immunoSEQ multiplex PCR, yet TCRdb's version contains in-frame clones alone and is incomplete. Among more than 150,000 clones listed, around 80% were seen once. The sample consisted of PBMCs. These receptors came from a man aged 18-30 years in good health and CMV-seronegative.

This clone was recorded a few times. CDR3 nucleotides: TGTGCCAGCAGCCGACCGGCGGGCAGGGGTCTTGATGGCTACACCTTC. The encoded protein is CASSRPAGRGLDGYTF. V usage is TRBV5-4 and J usage is TRBJ1-2; weak D call: TRBD1 (6 bases). The V gene's germline CDR1 is SGHNT and CDR2 YYREEE (reference sequence). V gave up 4 bases and J gave up 6 bases, with 22 bases separating them. CDR3 size: 16 residues.

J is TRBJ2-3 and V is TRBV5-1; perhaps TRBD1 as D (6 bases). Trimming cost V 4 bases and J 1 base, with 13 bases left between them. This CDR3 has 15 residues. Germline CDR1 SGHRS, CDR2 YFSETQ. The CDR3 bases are TGCGCCAGCAGCGTGCAGGGGAAGGGCACAGATACGCAGTATTTT. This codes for CASSVQGKGTDTQYF. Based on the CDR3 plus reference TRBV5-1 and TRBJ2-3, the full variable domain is KAGVTQTPRYLIKTRGQQVTLSCSPISGHRSVSWYQQTPGQGLQFLFEYFSETQRNKGNFPGRFSGRQFSNSRSEMNVSTLELGDSALYLCASSVQGKGTDTQYFGPGTRLTVL.

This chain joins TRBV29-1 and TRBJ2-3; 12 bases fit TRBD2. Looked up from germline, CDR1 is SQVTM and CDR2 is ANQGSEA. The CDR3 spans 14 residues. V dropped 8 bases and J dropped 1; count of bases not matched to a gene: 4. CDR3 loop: CSLRLAGGTDTQYF. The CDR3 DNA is TGCAGCTTAAGACTAGCGGGGGGCACAGATACGCAGTATTTT.

This CDR3 reads CASSVGRNTGELFF. The CDR3 DNA reads TGCGCCAGCAGTGTGGGCAGGAACACCGGGGAGCTGTTTTTT. This rearrangement joins TRBV10-2 to TRBJ2-2; D gene uncertain. The CDR3 is 14 amino acids. Germline V gene lookup returns CDR1 WSHSY and CDR2 SAAADI. V gave up 4 bases and J gave up 1 base, with 7 bases separating them.

This CDR3 reads CAWTRDWSEQYF. The CDR3 bases are TGTGCCTGGACTCGGGACTGGTCCGAGCAGTACTTC. V and J are TRBV30 and TRBJ2-7; D is perhaps TRBD2 (6 bases). Trimming shortened V by 4 bases and J by 6 bases, and 13 bases separated the two germline ends. The CDR3 covers 12 residues. Germline V lookup: CDR1 GTSNPN, CDR2 SVGIG (reference sequence).

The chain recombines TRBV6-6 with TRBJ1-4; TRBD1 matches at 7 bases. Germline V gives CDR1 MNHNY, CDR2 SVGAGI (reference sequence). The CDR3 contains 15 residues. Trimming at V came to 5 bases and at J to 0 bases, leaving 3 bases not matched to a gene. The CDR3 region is CASSPDRATNEKLFF. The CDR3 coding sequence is TGTGCCAGCAGTCCCGACAGGGCAACTAATGAAAAACTGTTTTTT.

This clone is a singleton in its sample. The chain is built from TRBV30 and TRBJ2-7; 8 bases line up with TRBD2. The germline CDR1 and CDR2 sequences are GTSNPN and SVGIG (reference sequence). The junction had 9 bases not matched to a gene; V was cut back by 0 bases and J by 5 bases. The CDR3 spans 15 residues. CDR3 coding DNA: TGTGCCTGGAGTGTGGAGCGGGAGAGGAAAAACGAGCAGTACTTC. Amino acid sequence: CAWSVERERKNEQYF.